The clone carrying this T cell receptor (beta chain) was observed at least ten times. Its target is unknown. Using RNA transcripts as the source, TCR beta CDR3 regions were amplified. The HTBI primer set was used in a first-round RT-PCR of the TCR CDR3. TCRdb analysed the multiplex PCR reads with MiXCR anew, one entry per CDR3 protein. The data hold 450,000 to 650,000 distinct CDR3 sequences, with under 25% observed a single time. The data were obtained in a study of T cells in Graves' hyperthyroidism and ophthalmopathy. Study outcomes and limitations: Using 13 V-J features, a model discriminated ophthalmopathy from stable hyperthyroidism.

The CDR3 contains 14 residues. The germline V gene encodes CDR1 LNHDA and CDR2 SQIVND (reference sequence). V lost 5 bases to trimming and J lost 4 bases; unmatched junction nucleotides: 6. Using around 10 ml of fresh peripheral blood, PBMCs were prepared. The source of this sequence is a man aged 18 to 29 with Graves' hyperthyroidism. The sequenced material came from blood. The chain has TRBV19 and TRBJ2-5; TRBD1 matches at 8 bases. The chain's CDR3 is CASSDQGARETQYF. The CDR3 DNA is TGTGCCAGTAGTGATCAGGGGGCCCGAGAGACCCAGTACTTC. The full variable domain, its missing parts supplied by reference TRBV19 and TRBJ2-5, is DGGITQSPKYLFRKEGQNVTLSCEQNLNHDAMYWYRQDPGQGLRLIYYSQIVNDFQKGDIAEGYSVSREKKESFPLTVTSAQKNPTAFYLCASSDQGARETQYFGPGTRLLVL.